The 16 T cell receptor beta chains below were found in one sample sequenced in a study of shared clonotypes between healthy human individuals. Sequencing used immunoSEQ multiplex PCR; TCRdb keeps in-frame clones, though not all of them. The sample yields some 580,000 clones, almost 97% seen once. Sequenced sample: naive CD4+ T cells sorted from blood. Specified subset: CD45RA+ positively selected. The receptors stem from a woman in her 30s in good health.

The chain has TRBV28 and TRBJ2-5, with 10 positions matching TRBD2. Looked up from germline, CDR1 is MDHEN and CDR2 is SYDVKM. V gave up 4 bases and J gave up 4 bases; unmatched junction bases: 3. The CDR3 consists of 14 residues. The CDR3 sequence: CASSYSGRGETQYF. The CDR3 nucleotides read TGTGCCAGCAGTTACAGCGGGAGGGGAGAGACCCAGTACTTC. Supplemented by reference TRBV28 and TRBJ2-5, the full variable domain reads DVKVTQSSRYLVKRTGEKVFLECVQDMDHENMFWYRQDPGLGLRLIYFSYDVKMKEKGDIPEGYSVSREKKERFSLILESASTNQTSMYLCASSYSGRGETQYFGPGTRLLVL.

The rearrangement links TRBV5-4 to TRBJ2-3; D not certain. V was trimmed by 3 bases and J by 2 bases, leaving 7 bases between them. The CDR3 runs 13 residues. The germline gives CDR1 SGHNT, CDR2 YYREEE (reference sequence). The CDR3 region has the DNA TGTGCCAGCAGCTACCCTATCACAGATACGCAGTATTTT. The encoded protein is CASSYPITDTQYF.

The rearrangement joins TRBV7-9 to TRBJ2-2, with a tentative D call TRBD1 (7 bases). Germline CDR1 and CDR2: SEHNR and FQNEAQ (reference sequence). The CDR3 extends over 19 amino acids. V shed 1 base and J shed 3 bases, with 21 bases lying between them. Here the CDR3 reads CASSLVTLGGTVDTGELFF. CDR3 nucleotides: TGTGCCAGCAGCTTAGTGACATTAGGAGGGACAGTGGACACCGGGGAGCTGTTTTTT.

A single count supports this clone. The V call is TRBV29-1, the J call TRBJ2-1, with TRBD2 matching over 10 bases. This CDR3 region has 13 residues. Germline CDR1 SQVTM, CDR2 ANQGSEA. V shed 6 bases and J 9 bases; nucleotides not matched to a gene: 8. The CDR3 sequence is CSVGGLAGVEQFF. Written as DNA, the CDR3 is TGCAGCGTGGGTGGGCTAGCGGGAGTTGAGCAGTTCTTC.

V and J are TRBV7-7 and TRBJ2-6; D unresolved. The CDR3 is 16 amino acids. Trimming took off 5 bases at V and 1 base at J, with 12 bases between the two ends. From germline, CDR1 is SSHAT and CDR2 FNYEAQ (reference sequence). This CDR3 reads CASSKSRGSGANVLTF. CDR3 in DNA: TGTGCCAGCAGCAAAAGCCGTGGGTCTGGGGCCAACGTCCTGACTTTC.

This chain joins TRBV5-1 and TRBJ2-7, with TRBD2 identical over 8 bases. J was trimmed by 1 base and V by 7 bases; bases with no gene match: 7. Per the germline V gene, CDR1 is SGHRS and CDR2 is YFSETQ. The CDR3 loop spans 14 amino acids. CDR3 bases: TGCGCCAGCCGAAGTACTAGCGGTTCCTACGAGCAGTACTTC. This codes for CASRSTSGSYEQYF.

The rearrangement joins TRBV28 to TRBJ1-1, with D uncertain. The CDR3 is 15 amino acids. Germline CDR1 is MDHEN and CDR2 is SYDVKM. Between the trimmed V and J ends, which lost 5 bases and 2 bases, there was a span of 15 bases. The CDR3 coding sequence is TGTGCCAGCAGTGAGGACCGAAGAATAAACACTGAAGCTTTCTTT. This sequence encodes CASSEDRRINTEAFF. Variable domain in full (rest from reference TRBV28 and TRBJ1-1): DVKVTQSSRYLVKRTGEKVFLECVQDMDHENMFWYRQDPGLGLRLIYFSYDVKMKEKGDIPEGYSVSREKKERFSLILESASTNQTSMYLCASSEDRRINTEAFFGQGTRLTVV.

This sequence joins TRBV6-1 and TRBJ2-5; D remains ambiguous. The CDR3 extends over 15 amino acids. Looked up from germline, CDR1 is MNHNS and CDR2 is SASEGT. V lost 5 bases, J lost 1 base, and 14 bases lay in between. CDR3 in amino acids: CASSINTGPQETQYF. In DNA form, the CDR3 reads TGTGCCAGCAGTATCAACACCGGCCCCCAAGAGACCCAGTACTTC.

This sequence joins TRBV6-5 and TRBJ2-1; TRBD2 agrees at 8 bases. The V gene's germline CDR1 is MNHEY and CDR2 SVGAGI. The length of the CDR3 is 16 residues. V gave up 2 bases and J gave up 4 bases; unmatched junction bases: 7. CDR3 loop: CASSYLGAGGYNEQFF. The CDR3 region has the DNA TGTGCCAGCAGTTACCTCGGCGCGGGAGGTTACAATGAGCAGTTCTTC.

The rearrangement links TRBV2 to TRBJ2-3; D ambiguous. CDR1 and CDR2 (germline): SNHLY, FYNNEI. Trimming removed 6 bases at V and 1 base at J, with 5 bases between. The CDR3 contains 12 residues. CDR3: CASRLRTDTQYF. In DNA, the CDR3 is TGTGCCAGCAGGCTTCGCACAGATACGCAGTATTTT.

The chain uses TRBV7-9 and TRBJ2-1, with 8 nucleotides matching TRBD2. The ends lost 4 bases at V and 7 bases at J; junction bases unmatched: 12. In germline, CDR1 is SEHNR, CDR2 FQNEAQ (reference sequence). The length of the CDR3 is 16 residues. CDR3 amino acids: CASSWVKREPLNEQFF. DNA for the CDR3: TGTGCCAGCAGCTGGGTGAAGCGGGAGCCTCTGAATGAGCAGTTCTTC.

The J gene is TRBJ2-3, the V gene TRBV5-5, with 12 bases that match TRBD2. The V and J ends lost 4 bases and 2 bases, in that order; junction bases with no gene match: 8. Germline values: CDR1 SGHKS, CDR2 YYEKEE (reference sequence). This CDR3 is built from 17 residues. In DNA, the CDR3 is TGTGCCAGCAGCCTCTCAGGACTAGCGGGGATCACAGATACGCAGTATTTT. Its protein is CASSLSGLAGITDTQYF.

V gene TRBV28 combines with J gene TRBJ1-4; 9 nucleotides match TRBD1. Unmatched junction bases numbered 12, after V lost 6 bases and J lost 7 bases. CDR1 is MDHEN and CDR2 is SYDVKM in the germline V gene. This CDR3 has 16 amino acids. The CDR3 sequence is CASSPSSGTGTEKLFF. CDR3 DNA: TGTGCCAGCAGCCCCTCTTCCGGGACAGGGACTGAAAAACTGTTTTTT. Complete variable domain (other parts from reference TRBV28 and TRBJ1-4): DVKVTQSSRYLVKRTGEKVFLECVQDMDHENMFWYRQDPGLGLRLIYFSYDVKMKEKGDIPEGYSVSREKKERFSLILESASTNQTSMYLCASSPSSGTGTEKLFFGSGTQLSVL.

Worth noting for this clone: This sample also contains other DNA sequences that code for the same CDR3. J is TRBJ2-7 and V is TRBV2, with D uncertain. The V end lost 4 bases, the J end lost 4 bases, and 5 bases lay between the germline ends. CDR3 length equals 11 residues. The germline V gene encodes CDR1 SNHLY and CDR2 FYNNEI. The CDR3 protein is CASSVAYEQYF. CDR3 nucleotide sequence: TGTGCCAGCAGTGTCGCTTACGAGCAGTACTTC.

This chain joins TRBV9 and TRBJ2-5, with TRBD1 matching over 7 bases. After removal of 1 base from V and 4 bases from J, the junction contained 10 bases not matched to a gene. The CDR3 contains 16 residues. Germline loops: CDR1 SGDLS, CDR2 YYNGEE. CDR3 bases: TGTGCCAGCAGCGTACTCCCAATGACAGGGACAGAGACCCAGTACTTC. Amino acids: CASSVLPMTGTETQYF.

The chain employs TRBV27 and TRBJ2-3; unclear D gene. Germline-derived CDR1 and CDR2 are MNHEY and SMNVEV (reference sequence). With 6 bases removed from V and 4 bases from J, the gap between germline ends came to 26 bases. CDR3 size: 18 residues. The CDR3 loop reads CASSPSIGIQSGADTQYF. The CDR3 nucleotides are TGTGCCAGCAGCCCCAGCATCGGTATCCAGTCAGGCGCAGATACGCAGTATTTT.